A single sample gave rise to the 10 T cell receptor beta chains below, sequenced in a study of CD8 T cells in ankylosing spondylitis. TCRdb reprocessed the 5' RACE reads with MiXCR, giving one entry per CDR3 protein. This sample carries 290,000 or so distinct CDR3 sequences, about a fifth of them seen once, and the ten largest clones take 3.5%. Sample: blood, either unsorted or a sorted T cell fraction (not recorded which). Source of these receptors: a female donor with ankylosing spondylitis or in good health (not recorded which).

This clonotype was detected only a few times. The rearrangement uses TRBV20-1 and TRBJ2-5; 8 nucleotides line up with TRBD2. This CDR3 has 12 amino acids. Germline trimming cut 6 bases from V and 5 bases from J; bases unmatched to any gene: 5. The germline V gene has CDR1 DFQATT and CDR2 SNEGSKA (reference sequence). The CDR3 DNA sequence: TGCAGTGCACCACTAGCGGTGGAGACCCAGTACTTC. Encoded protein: CSAPLAVETQYF.

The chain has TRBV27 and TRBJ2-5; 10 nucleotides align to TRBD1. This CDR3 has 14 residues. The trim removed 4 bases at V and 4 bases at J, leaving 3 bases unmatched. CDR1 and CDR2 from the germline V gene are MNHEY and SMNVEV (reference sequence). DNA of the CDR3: TGTGCCAGCAGTTCTTGGGACAGGGGAGAGACCCAGTACTTC. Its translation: CASSSWDRGETQYF.

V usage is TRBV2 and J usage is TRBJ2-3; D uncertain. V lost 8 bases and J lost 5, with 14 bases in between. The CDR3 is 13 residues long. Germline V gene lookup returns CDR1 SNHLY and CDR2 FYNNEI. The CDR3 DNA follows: TGTGCCAGCGGAAATCGAATGGGAGATACGCAGTATTTT. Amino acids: CASGNRMGDTQYF. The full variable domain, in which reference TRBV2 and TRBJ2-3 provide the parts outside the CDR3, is EPEVTQTPSHQVTQMGQEVILRCVPISNHLYFYWYRQILGQKVEFLVSFYNNEISEKSEIFDDQFSVERPDGSNFTLKIRSTKLEDSAMYFCASGNRMGDTQYFGPGTRLTVL.

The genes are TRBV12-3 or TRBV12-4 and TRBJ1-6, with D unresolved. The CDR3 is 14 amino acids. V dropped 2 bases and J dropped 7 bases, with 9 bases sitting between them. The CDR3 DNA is TGTGCCAGCAGTTTATGGGGTGGGAATTCACCCCTCCACTTT. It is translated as CASSLWGGNSPLHF.

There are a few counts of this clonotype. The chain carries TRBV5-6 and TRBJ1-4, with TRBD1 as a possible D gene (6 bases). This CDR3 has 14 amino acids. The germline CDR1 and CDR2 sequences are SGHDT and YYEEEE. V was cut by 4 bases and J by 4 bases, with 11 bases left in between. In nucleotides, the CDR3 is TGTGCCAGCAGCCTGGCAGGGGTTAATGAAAAACTGTTTTTT. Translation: CASSLAGVNEKLFF.

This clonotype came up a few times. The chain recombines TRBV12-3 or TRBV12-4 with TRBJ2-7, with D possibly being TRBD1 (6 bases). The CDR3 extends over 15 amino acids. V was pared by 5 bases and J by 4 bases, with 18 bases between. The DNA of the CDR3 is TGTGCCAGCAGTCCATCCTCCCAGGGGATATACGAGCAGTACTTC. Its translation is CASSPSSQGIYEQYF.

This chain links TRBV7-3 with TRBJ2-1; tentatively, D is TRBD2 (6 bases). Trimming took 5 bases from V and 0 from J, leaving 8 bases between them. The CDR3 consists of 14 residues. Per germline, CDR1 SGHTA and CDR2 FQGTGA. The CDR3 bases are TGTGCCAGCAGCCGGGACTTCTCCTACAATGAGCAGTTCTTC. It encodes CASSRDFSYNEQFF.

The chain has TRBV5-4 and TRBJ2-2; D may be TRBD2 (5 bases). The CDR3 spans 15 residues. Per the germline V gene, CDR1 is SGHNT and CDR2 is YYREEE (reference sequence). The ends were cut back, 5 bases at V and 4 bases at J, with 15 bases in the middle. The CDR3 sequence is CASRDRRLSTGELFF. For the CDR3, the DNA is TGTGCCAGCAGGGATCGGAGGCTAAGCACCGGGGAGCTGTTTTTT.

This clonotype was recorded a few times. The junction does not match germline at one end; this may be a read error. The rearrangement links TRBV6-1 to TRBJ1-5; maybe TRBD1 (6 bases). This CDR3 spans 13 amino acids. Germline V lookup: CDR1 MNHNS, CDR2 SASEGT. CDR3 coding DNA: TGTGCCAGCAGCCGGGGGGCCAATCAGCCCCAGCAATTT. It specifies CASSRGANQPQQF.

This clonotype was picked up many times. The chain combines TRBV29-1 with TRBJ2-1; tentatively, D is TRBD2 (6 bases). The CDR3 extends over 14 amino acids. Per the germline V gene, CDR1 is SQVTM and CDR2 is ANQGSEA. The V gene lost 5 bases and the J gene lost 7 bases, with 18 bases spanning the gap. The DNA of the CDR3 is TGCAGCGTTAAGGGGACTTCTTACCAGAATGAGCAGTTCTTC. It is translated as CSVKGTSYQNEQFF.